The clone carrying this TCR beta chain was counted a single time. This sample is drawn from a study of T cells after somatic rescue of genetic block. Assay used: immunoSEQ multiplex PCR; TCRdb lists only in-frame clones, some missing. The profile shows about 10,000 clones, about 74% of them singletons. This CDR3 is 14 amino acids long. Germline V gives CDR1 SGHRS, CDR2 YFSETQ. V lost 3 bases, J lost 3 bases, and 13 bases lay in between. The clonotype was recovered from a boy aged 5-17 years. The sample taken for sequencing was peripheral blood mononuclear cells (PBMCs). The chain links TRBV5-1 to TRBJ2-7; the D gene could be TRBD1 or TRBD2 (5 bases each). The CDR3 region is CASSWGRLNYEQYF. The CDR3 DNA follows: TGCGCCAGCAGCTGGGGACGGCTCAACTACGAGCAGTACTTC.